This record concerns one T cell receptor beta chain sequence. The data were obtained in a study of cytomegalovirus exposure and HLA in healthy donors. The germline V gene has CDR1 KGHSH and CDR2 LQKENI. The CDR3 consists of 16 residues. Losses at the gene ends were 1 base for V and 0 bases for J; bases not matched to a gene: 5. The donors were members of the validation cohort comprising approximately 120 subjects, separate from the approximately 710-subject first cohort. This table comes from immunoSEQ multiplex PCR, and its TCRdb copy is limited to in-frame clones, with some not included. The sample consists of around 250,000 clones, 90% of them appearing once.

Source material: PBMCs. This clonotype was obtained from a woman aged 18-29 years in good health and CMV-seronegative. V gene TRBV18 combines with J gene TRBJ1-1, with 7 bases matching TRBD1. CDR3 loop: CASSPLTGRMNTEAFF. CDR3 nucleotide sequence: TGTGCCAGCTCACCACTGACAGGGCGCATGAACACTGAAGCTTTCTTT. The variable domain in full, completed from reference TRBV18 and TRBJ1-1, reads NAGVMQNPRHLVRRRGQEARLRCSPMKGHSHVYWYRQLPEEGLKFMVYLQKENIIDESGMPKERFSAEFPKEGPSILRIQQVVRGDSAAYFCASSPLTGRMNTEAFFGQGTRLTVV.